Below are 17 T cell receptor beta chains sequenced from a single sample in a study of pediatric ulcerative colitis. During colonoscopy, one to two rectal pinch biopsies were collected. Libraries were prepared by immunoSEQ multiplex PCR; TCRdb keeps only in-frame clonotypes and omits some of them. The data contain about 22,000 clones, about 71% of them singletons. The specimen was gut tissue. All receptors derive from a boy aged 5-17 years with severe ulcerative colitis.

V and J are TRBV7-9 and TRBJ2-2; D call uncertain. CDR1 and CDR2 from the germline V gene are SEHNR and FQNEAQ (reference sequence). The CDR3 loop spans 15 amino acids. The V end lost 1 base, the J end lost 2 bases, and 8 bases lay between the germline ends. CDR3 nucleotide sequence: TGTGCCAGCAGCTTAGGAAGTCTTAACACCGGGGAGCTGTTTTTT. Protein: CASSLGSLNTGELFF.

V gene TRBV5-5 combines with J gene TRBJ1-3; no reliable D call. Trimming cost V 0 bases and J 0 bases, with 13 bases left between them. The CDR3 covers 17 residues. Germline CDR1 reads SGHKS; CDR2 reads YYEKEE (reference sequence). The CDR3 sequence: CASSLVLPGDSGNTIYF. The DNA for the CDR3 is TGTGCCAGCAGCTTGGTTCTTCCGGGAGACTCTGGAAACACCATATATTTT.

The V and J genes are TRBV5-4 and TRBJ2-1, with D maybe TRBD2 (5 bases). Trimming left V 2 bases short and J 9 bases short, with 6 bases between. Germline V gene sequence: CDR1 SGHNT, CDR2 YYREEE (reference sequence). The CDR3 spans 11 residues. CDR3 DNA: TGTGCCAGCAGCTTACGGGGTGAGCAGTTCTTC. Translation gives CASSLRGEQFF.

In its sample, this clone is medium-sized. The chain joins TRBV5-1 to TRBJ1-1, with D hard to call. This CDR3 region has 13 residues. Germline loops: CDR1 SGHRS, CDR2 YFSETQ. Trimming took 0 bases from V and 3 from J, leaving 6 bases between them. In nucleotides, the CDR3 is TGCGCCAGCAGCTTGGAGGCGGACACTGAAGCTTTCTTT. This gives the protein CASSLEADTEAFF.

The chain joins TRBV11-2 to TRBJ2-7; 7 bases fit TRBD2. The germline CDR1 and CDR2 sequences are SGHAT and FQNNGV. V was clipped by 4 bases and J by 6 bases; unmatched bases: 0. This CDR3 region has 11 residues. CDR3 sequence reads: CASSWGGEQYF. For the CDR3, the DNA is TGTGCCAGCAGCTGGGGGGGCGAGCAGTACTTC.

The J gene is TRBJ2-5, the V gene TRBV7-9; D not certain. Trimming cost V 4 bases and J 3 bases, with 6 bases left between them. The germline CDR1 and CDR2 sequences are SEHNR and FQNEAQ (reference sequence). This CDR3 region has 12 residues. The DNA for the CDR3 is TGTGCCAGCAGCTACGTGGAAGAGACCCAGTACTTC. Translated, it gives CASSYVEETQYF.

A single count supports this clone. The chain joins TRBV7-2 to TRBJ2-1, with D possibly being TRBD1 (5 bases). V lost 3 bases and J lost 5, with 14 bases in between. The germline gives CDR1 SGHTA, CDR2 FQGNSA. This CDR3 spans 15 amino acids. The CDR3 reads CASSFTQGSNNEQFF. The CDR3 region has the DNA TGTGCCAGCAGCTTTACGCAGGGCTCTAACAATGAGCAGTTCTTC.

The sample holds a few counts of this clone. The rearrangement joins TRBV5-4 to TRBJ1-1; 10 bases are shared with TRBD1. This CDR3 comprises 14 residues. CDR1 is SGHNT and CDR2 is YYREEE in the germline V gene (reference sequence). V lost 2 bases to trimming and J lost 6 bases; unmatched junction nucleotides: 4. CDR3 loop: CASSFGQGVAEAFF. CDR3 nucleotides: TGTGCCAGCAGCTTCGGACAGGGGGTAGCTGAAGCTTTCTTT.

V is TRBV28 and J is TRBJ1-2; D perhaps matches TRBD1 (5 bases). Trimming pared 4 bases from V and 3 bases from J, leaving 15 bases between. CDR1 is MDHEN, CDR2 SYDVKM, per germline. This CDR3 is 15 amino acids long. This chain's CDR3 is CASSSPPQGDYGYTF. CDR3 coding DNA: TGTGCCAGCAGTTCCCCCCCCCAGGGCGACTATGGCTACACCTTC.

The rearrangement uses TRBV7-9 and TRBJ2-3, with D possibly being TRBD1 (5 bases). The CDR3 is made up of 16 amino acids. Germline lookup yields CDR1 SEHNR and CDR2 FQNEAQ (reference sequence). Trimming took off 5 bases at V and 2 bases at J, with 17 bases between the two ends. DNA for the CDR3: TGTGCCAGCAGCGCCGTACAGGCTGGCTTCACAGATACGCAGTATTTT. Its translation: CASSAVQAGFTDTQYF.

The chain recombines TRBV19 with TRBJ1-5; D gene uncertain. The germline CDR1 and CDR2 sequences are LNHDA and SQIVND (reference sequence). The CDR3 runs 14 residues. With 3 bases removed from V and 4 bases from J, the gap between germline ends came to 10 bases. CDR3 DNA sequence: TGTGCCAGTAGTATGGCGCCTACGAATCAGCCCCAGCATTTT. Amino acid sequence: CASSMAPTNQPQHF.

This clone is labeled medium-sized. The CDR3 reads CASSLSESGQPQHF. The CDR3 bases are TGTGCCAGCAGTTTATCAGAGTCTGGTCAGCCCCAGCATTTT. The V and J genes are TRBV27 and TRBJ1-5; D uncertain. Germline assignment: CDR1 MNHEY and CDR2 SMNVEV (reference sequence). The CDR3 totals 14 residues. V was cut by 0 bases and J by 6 bases, with 9 bases left in between.

This clone was seen a handful of times. V and J are TRBV21-1 and TRBJ1-2; the table's D call, TRBD1, was not checked against the DNA. TRBV21-1 represents a pseudogene. The CDR3 extends over 15 amino acids. CDR3 protein: CASSRTGQKDYGYTF. The CDR3 DNA reads TGTGCCAGCAGCAGAACGGGACAGAAGGACTATGGCTACACCTTC.

A few counts support this clone. The chain joins TRBV2 to TRBJ1-5; weak D call: TRBD1 (5 bases). Germline loops: CDR1 SNHLY, CDR2 FYNNEI. V shed 7 bases and J shed 3 bases, with 10 bases lying between them. This CDR3 contains 13 residues. The CDR3 here is CASKGTANQPQHF. For the CDR3, the DNA is TGTGCCAGCAAGGGGACGGCCAATCAGCCCCAGCATTTT. Complete variable domain (other parts from reference TRBV2 and TRBJ1-5): EPEVTQTPSHQVTQMGQEVILRCVPISNHLYFYWYRQILGQKVEFLVSFYNNEISEKSEIFDDQFSVERPDGSNFTLKIRSTKLEDSAMYFCASKGTANQPQHFGDGTRLSIL.

The chain employs TRBV28 and TRBJ1-1, with TRBD1 as a possible D gene (5 bases). CDR3 length: 15 amino acids. Germline V gene lookup returns CDR1 MDHEN and CDR2 SYDVKM. Trimming removed 4 bases from V and 1 base from J, with 13 bases in between. DNA of the CDR3: TGTGCCAGCAGTTCCCGGGGCTTTCCGAACACTGAAGCTTTCTTT. It specifies CASSSRGFPNTEAFF.

This chain links TRBV10-3 with TRBJ2-1; TRBD2 might be the D (7 bases). In germline, CDR1 is ENHRY, CDR2 SYGVKD. V lost 4 bases to trimming and J lost 7 bases, with 17 bases between them. The CDR3 is 15 residues long. This chain's CDR3 is CAISVSEGGPNEQFF. The CDR3 coding sequence is TGTGCCATCAGTGTGAGCGAGGGGGGGCCGAATGAGCAGTTCTTC.

This chain uses TRBV19 with TRBJ2-7, with TRBD1 matching 7 bases. The CDR3 loop spans 15 amino acids. Per germline, CDR1 LNHDA and CDR2 SQIVND (reference sequence). V was clipped by 5 bases and J by 0 bases; unmatched bases: 7. The CDR3 loop is CASSFGQDLSYEQYF. CDR3 in DNA: TGTGCCAGTAGTTTCGGACAGGACCTCTCCTACGAGCAGTACTTC. Full variable domain (outside the CDR3, taken from reference TRBV19 and TRBJ2-7): DGGITQSPKYLFRKEGQNVTLSCEQNLNHDAMYWYRQDPGQGLRLIYYSQIVNDFQKGDIAEGYSVSREKKESFPLTVTSAQKNPTAFYLCASSFGQDLSYEQYFGPGTRLTVT.